These 8 T cell receptor beta chains were all obtained from the same sample, sequenced in a study of shared clonotypes between healthy human individuals. The assay was immunoSEQ multiplex PCR, and TCRdb's table has in-frame clones only and misses some. The table has about 2.5 million clones, about nine tenths seen once; the top ten hold about 0.41%. The sequencing sample was made of naive CD4+ T cells from PBMCs. Sample subset: CD45RA+ positively selected. The receptor set was obtained from a young man in good health. Some clones in this sample may be carry-over from other donors' samples.

The chain employs TRBV7-8 and TRBJ2-7; D may correspond to TRBD1 or TRBD2 (5 bases each). The CDR3 length is 13 residues. Germline V CDR1 and CDR2: SGHVS, FQNEAQ. V was cut by 5 bases and J by 7 bases, with 15 bases left in between. CDR3 in DNA: TGTGCCAGCAGCCGTGCGAGGGGCGTGGAGCAGTACTTC. Its translation: CASSRARGVEQYF.

The rearrangement joins TRBV6-6 to TRBJ2-2; D is perhaps TRBD2 (5 bases). With 6 bases removed from V and 9 bases from J, the gap between germline ends came to 14 bases. This CDR3 has 13 residues. Germline loops: CDR1 MNHNY, CDR2 SVGAGI (reference sequence). CDR3 protein: CASREGSVRELFF. DNA for the CDR3: TGTGCCAGCAGGGAAGGGAGTGTCAGGGAGCTGTTTTTT.

The chain links TRBV30 to TRBJ2-5; 15 bases map to TRBD2. The germline CDR1 and CDR2 sequences are GTSNPN and SVGIG (reference sequence). The CDR3 consists of 14 residues. The V segment lost 4 bases and the J segment 10 bases; nucleotides outside the gene matches: 7. CDR3 region: CAWTKGTSGGNQYF. The CDR3 region has the DNA TGTGCCTGGACCAAGGGGACTAGCGGGGGGAACCAGTACTTC.

This chain connects TRBV18 to TRBJ1-4, with 9 bases identical to TRBD1. The CDR3 totals 16 residues. Germline V CDR1 and CDR2: KGHSH, LQKENI. After removal of 0 bases from V and 6 bases from J, the junction contained 5 bases not matched to a gene. CDR3 nucleotides: TGTGCCAGCTCACCACCGGGGACAGGGCCATATGAAAAACTGTTTTTT. Protein sequence: CASSPPGTGPYEKLFF.

The rearrangement uses TRBV19 and TRBJ2-3; D remains ambiguous. CDR3 length: 14 amino acids. The germline gives CDR1 LNHDA, CDR2 SQIVND (reference sequence). Trimming took 5 bases from V and 1 from J, leaving 10 bases between them. CDR3 residues: CASSVGPRTDTQYF. The CDR3 DNA reads as TGTGCCAGTAGTGTAGGCCCACGCACAGATACGCAGTATTTT.

The rearrangement uses TRBV19 and TRBJ1-2, with 11 bases identical to TRBD1. CDR3 size: 14 residues. J lost 5 bases, V lost 7 bases, and 6 bases had no gene match. The germline gives CDR1 LNHDA, CDR2 SQIVND (reference sequence). The CDR3 DNA reads TGTGCCAGTAAACAGGACAGGGGGCTTTATGGCTACACCTTC. Translation gives CASKQDRGLYGYTF.

The chain links TRBV7-8 to TRBJ2-3; TRBD2 aligns across 10 bases. CDR1 SGHVS and CDR2 FQNEAQ come from the germline V gene. CDR3 length: 17 residues. V dropped 4 bases and J dropped 2; count of bases not matched to a gene: 9. CDR3 DNA: TGTGCCAGCAGCTCATCCGGTAGCGGGAGGATCACAGATACGCAGTATTTT. Its protein is CASSSSGSGRITDTQYF.

The chain employs TRBV27 and TRBJ1-2; D gene unclear. The CDR3 spans 14 residues. V lost 6 bases to trimming and J lost 3 bases, with 14 bases between them. CDR1 and CDR2 from the germline V gene are MNHEY and SMNVEV (reference sequence). The CDR3 spells CASRISGTHYGYTF. CDR3 DNA: TGTGCCAGCAGGATCAGCGGAACCCACTATGGCTACACCTTC.